A single sample gave rise to the 5 T cell receptor beta chains below, sequenced in a study of T cell responses to AZD1222 COVID-19 vaccine. TCRdb's table, derived via immunoSEQ multiplex PCR, lists solely in-frame clones and lacks some. The sample has 100,000 to 150,000 clones; approximately 90% are singletons. Source: peripheral blood, taken on day 0 of AZD1222 vaccination. The receptors were sampled from an adult in good health.

The chain couples TRBV6-2 or TRBV6-3 to TRBJ1-1, with 9 bases identical to TRBD1. This CDR3 has 15 residues. J lost 7 bases, V lost 5 bases, and 11 bases had no gene match. Germline values: CDR1 MNHEY, CDR2 SVGEGT. CDR3 DNA sequence: TGTGCCAGCAGTAAACCAACAGGGGGCTTGATTGAAGCTTTCTTT. Residues: CASSKPTGGLIEAFF.

The chain combines TRBV3-1 (or the pseudogene TRBV3-2) with TRBJ2-3, with a weak D call TRBD1 (5 bases). The CDR3 is made up of 14 amino acids. In germline, CDR1 is LGHDT, CDR2 YNNKEL (reference sequence). Trimming removed 5 bases at V and 1 base at J, with 10 bases between. CDR3 loop: CASSFTGGTDTQYF. Here the CDR3 DNA reads TGTGCCAGCAGCTTTACAGGCGGCACAGATACGCAGTATTTT.

The J gene is TRBJ1-5, the V gene TRBV28; TRBD1 matches 8 bases. Germline trimming cut 6 bases from V and 5 bases from J; bases unmatched to any gene: 9. CDR3 length equals 15 residues. CDR1 is MDHEN and CDR2 is SYDVKM in the germline V gene. DNA of the CDR3: TGTGCCAGCAGACTCTCGGACAGGGAAGATCAGCCCCAGCATTTT. As protein: CASRLSDREDQPQHF.

V usage is TRBV6-5 and J usage is TRBJ1-1; D is unclear. Per the germline V gene, CDR1 is MNHEY and CDR2 is SVGAGI. This CDR3 spans 13 amino acids. The V end lost 9 bases, the J end lost 0 bases, and 11 bases lay between the germline ends. The CDR3 DNA reads as TGTGCCAGTCATGTCCGTATGAACACTGAAGCTTTCTTT. Encoded protein: CASHVRMNTEAFF.

V gene TRBV7-9 combines with J gene TRBJ1-2; D remains ambiguous. Deletions cut 0 bases from V and 7 bases from J, with 6 bases between. This CDR3 is 12 amino acids long. Germline V gives CDR1 SEHNR, CDR2 FQNEAQ (reference sequence). The CDR3 nucleotides read TGTGCCAGCAGCTTAGCTGCCCTTGGCTACACCTTC. It yields the protein CASSLAALGYTF.